This TCR beta chain is from a study of blood T cell repertoires in COVID-19. Looking at the study overall: Acute and convalescent COVID-19 samples came from the United States, Italy and Spain.

Per the study methods: The assay estimated nucleated cells by amplifying reference gene primers. Libraries were prepared by immunoSEQ multiplex PCR; TCRdb keeps only in-frame clonotypes and omits some of them. The V and J calls and clone size come from that table; D and trimming were worked out from the DNA. The table lists 55,000 to 85,000 clones, 90% of them singletons. This CDR3 region has 17 residues. In germline, CDR1 is MDHEN, CDR2 SYDVKM. V lost 5 bases and J 3 bases, leaving 20 bases between the germline ends. The sequenced sample consisted of peripheral blood. The TCR originated in a woman aged 18-35 years with acute or convalescent COVID-19. This chain joins TRBV28 and TRBJ1-5; a weak D match, TRBD1 (6 bases). This chain's CDR3 is CASSLTGWGYDNQPQHF. DNA of the CDR3: TGTGCCAGCAGTCTGACAGGCTGGGGGTATGACAATCAGCCCCAGCATTTT.